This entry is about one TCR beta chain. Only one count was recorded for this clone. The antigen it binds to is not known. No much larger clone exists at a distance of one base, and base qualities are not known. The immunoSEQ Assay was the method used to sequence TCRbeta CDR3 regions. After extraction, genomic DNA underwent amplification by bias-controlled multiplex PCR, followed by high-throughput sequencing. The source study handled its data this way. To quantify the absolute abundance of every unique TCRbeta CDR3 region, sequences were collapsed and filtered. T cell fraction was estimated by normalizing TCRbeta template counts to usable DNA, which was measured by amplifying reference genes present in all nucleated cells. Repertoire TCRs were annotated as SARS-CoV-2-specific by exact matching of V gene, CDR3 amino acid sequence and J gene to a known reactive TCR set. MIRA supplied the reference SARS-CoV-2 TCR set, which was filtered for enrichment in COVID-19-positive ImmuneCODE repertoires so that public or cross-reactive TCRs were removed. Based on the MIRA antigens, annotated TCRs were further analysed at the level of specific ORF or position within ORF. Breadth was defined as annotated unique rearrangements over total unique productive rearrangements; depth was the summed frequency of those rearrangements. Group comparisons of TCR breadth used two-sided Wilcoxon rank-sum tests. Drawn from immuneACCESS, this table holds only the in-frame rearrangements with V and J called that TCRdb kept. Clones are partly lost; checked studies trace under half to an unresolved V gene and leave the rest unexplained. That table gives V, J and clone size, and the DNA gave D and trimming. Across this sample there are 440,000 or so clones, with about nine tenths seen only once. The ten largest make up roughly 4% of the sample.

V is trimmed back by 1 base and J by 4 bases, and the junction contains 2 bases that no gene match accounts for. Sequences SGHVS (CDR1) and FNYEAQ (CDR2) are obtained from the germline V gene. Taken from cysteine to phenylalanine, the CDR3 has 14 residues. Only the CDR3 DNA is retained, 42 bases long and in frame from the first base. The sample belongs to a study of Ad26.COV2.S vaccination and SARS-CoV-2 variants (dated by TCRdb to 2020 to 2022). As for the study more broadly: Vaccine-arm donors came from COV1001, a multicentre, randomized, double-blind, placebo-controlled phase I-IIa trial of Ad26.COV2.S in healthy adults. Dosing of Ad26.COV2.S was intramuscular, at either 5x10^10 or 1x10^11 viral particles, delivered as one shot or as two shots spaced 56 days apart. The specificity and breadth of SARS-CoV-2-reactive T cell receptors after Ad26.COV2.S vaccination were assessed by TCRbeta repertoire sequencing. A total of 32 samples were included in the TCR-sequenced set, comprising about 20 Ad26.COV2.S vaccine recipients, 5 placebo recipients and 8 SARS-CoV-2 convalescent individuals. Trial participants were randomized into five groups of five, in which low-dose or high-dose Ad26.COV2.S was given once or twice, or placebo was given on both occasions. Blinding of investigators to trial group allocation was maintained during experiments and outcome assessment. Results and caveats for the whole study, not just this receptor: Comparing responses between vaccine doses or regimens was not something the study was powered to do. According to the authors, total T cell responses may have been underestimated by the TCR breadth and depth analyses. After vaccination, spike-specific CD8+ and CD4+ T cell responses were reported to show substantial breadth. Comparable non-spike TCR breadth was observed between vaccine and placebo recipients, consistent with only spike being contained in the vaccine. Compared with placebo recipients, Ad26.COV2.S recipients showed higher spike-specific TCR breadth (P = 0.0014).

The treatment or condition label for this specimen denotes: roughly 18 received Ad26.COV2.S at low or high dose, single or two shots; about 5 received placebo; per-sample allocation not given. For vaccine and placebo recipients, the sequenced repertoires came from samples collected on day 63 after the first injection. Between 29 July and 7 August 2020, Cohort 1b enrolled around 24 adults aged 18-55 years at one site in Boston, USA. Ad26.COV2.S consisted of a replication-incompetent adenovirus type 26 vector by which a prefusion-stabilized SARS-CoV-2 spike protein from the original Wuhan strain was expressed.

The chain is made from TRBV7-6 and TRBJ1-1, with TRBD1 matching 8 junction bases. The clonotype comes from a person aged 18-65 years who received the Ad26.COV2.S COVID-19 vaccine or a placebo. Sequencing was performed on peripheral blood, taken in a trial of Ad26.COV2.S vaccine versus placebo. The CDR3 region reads CASSLGTGTTEAFF. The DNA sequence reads TGTGCCAGCAGCTTAGGGACAGGGACCACTGAAGCTTTCTTT.